This T cell receptor (beta chain) emerged from a study of blood T cell repertoires in COVID-19. Germline loops: CDR1 SGHRS, CDR2 YFSETQ. V lost 2 bases, J lost 0 bases, and 8 bases lay in between. The CDR3 extends over 15 amino acids. Clones were read by immunoSEQ multiplex PCR, and TCRdb kept only the in-frame ones, dropping some. This sample yields about 90,000 clones, of which approximately 86% are seen a single time; more than 1% belongs to the top ten. This receptor was identified in a man older than 75 with active or convalescent COVID-19. The chain carries TRBV5-1 and TRBJ1-4; D not certain. Material for sequencing was peripheral blood. CDR3 loop: CASSFDIATNEKLFF. The CDR3 nucleotides read TGCGCCAGCAGCTTCGACATTGCAACTAATGAAAAACTGTTTTTT.